These T cell receptor beta chains were read from a single sample in a study of T cell changes during pregnancy in multiple sclerosis. Repertoires were generated with immunoSEQ multiplex PCR, while TCRdb's copy carries only in-frame clones and drops some. The sample consists of roughly 74,000 clones, more than 85% of them appearing once. Specimen: peripheral blood, collected before pregnancy. The receptors were sampled from a female donor with multiple sclerosis, enrolled in a pregnancy study. Both conserved end residues are part of each CDR3. The D gene is left open where the match is weak. The size entry is marked missing in some rows and otherwise reads once, few, many or a size class.

D gene: .
clone size: once
J gene: TRBJ2-5
V gene: TRBV11-3
CDR3 protein: CASSLDRETQYF
CDR3 DNA: TGTGCCAGCAGCTTAGATCGGGAGACCCAGTACTTC

D gene: .
clone size: .
J gene: TRBJ1-2
V gene: TRBV28
CDR3 protein: CASRQGFINYGYTF
CDR3 DNA: TGTGCCAGCAGACAGGGTTTTATCAACTATGGCTACACCTTC

D gene: TRBD1
clone size: .
J gene: TRBJ2-4
V gene: TRBV10-2
CDR3 protein: CASSPPGTGGGNIQYF
CDR3 DNA: TGCGCCAGCAGCCCGCCCGGGACAGGGGGAGGAAACATTCAGTACTTC

D gene: .
clone size: .
J gene: TRBJ1-2
V gene: TRBV28
CDR3 protein: CASSKQDYGYTF
CDR3 DNA: TGTGCCAGCAGTAAACAGGACTATGGCTACACCTTC

D gene: .
clone size: .
J gene: TRBJ1-2
V gene: TRBV20-1
CDR3 protein: CSARNKYGYTF
CDR3 DNA: TGCAGTGCTAGGAACAAGTATGGCTACACCTTC

D gene: .
clone size: .
J gene: TRBJ2-7
V gene: TRBV10-3
CDR3 protein: CAIRAGGLSAQYF
CDR3 DNA: TGTGCCATCAGGGCTGGGGGCTTATCGGCGCAGTACTTC

D gene: .
clone size: .
J gene: TRBJ1-4
V gene: TRBV7-2
CDR3 protein: CASSPGGWPINEKLFF
CDR3 DNA: TGTGCCAGCAGCCCAGGAGGGTGGCCTATTAATGAAAAACTGTTTTTT

D gene: TRBD1
clone size: .
J gene: TRBJ1-2
V gene: TRBV18
CDR3 protein: CASSPPGTDNYGYTF
CDR3 DNA: TGTGCCAGCTCACCACCCGGGACAGATAACTATGGCTACACCTTC

D gene: .
clone size: .
J gene: TRBJ1-4
V gene: TRBV6-5
CDR3 protein: CASSPVGGGEKLFF
CDR3 DNA: TGTGCCAGCAGCCCCGTGGGGGGAGGGGAAAAACTGTTTTTT

D gene: .
clone size: .
J gene: TRBJ2-7
V gene: TRBV5-6
CDR3 protein: CASSLDWREQYF
CDR3 DNA: TGTGCCAGCAGCTTGGATTGGAGGGAGCAGTACTTC

D gene: .
clone size: .
J gene: TRBJ1-1
V gene: TRBV9
CDR3 protein: CASSKGGNTEAFF
CDR3 DNA: TGTGCCAGCAGCAAGGGAGGGAACACTGAAGCTTTCTTT

D gene: .
clone size: .
J gene: TRBJ2-6
V gene: TRBV19
CDR3 protein: CASSEDTSGANVLTF
CDR3 DNA: TGTGCCAGTAGCGAGGATACCTCTGGGGCCAACGTCCTGACTTTC